This TCR beta chain came from a study of cytomegalovirus exposure and HLA in healthy donors. Germline V lookup: CDR1 SNHLY, CDR2 FYNNEI. The CDR3 sequence is 14 residues long. V was pared by 6 bases and J by 2 bases, with 14 bases between. PCR primers comprised 60 Vbeta and 13 Jbeta primers. The assay was immunoSEQ multiplex PCR, and TCRdb's table has in-frame clones only and misses some. The sample carries about 72,000 clones, almost 85% recorded once. Sequenced material: PBMCs. The sequence was collected from a man in his late teens or twenties in good health and CMV-seronegative. The chain uses TRBV2 and TRBJ2-7, with D unclear. The CDR3 DNA follows: TGTGCCAGCAGGCTGACACAGCCAACCTACGAGCAGTACTTC. This sequence encodes CASRLTQPTYEQYF.